The 10 T cell receptor beta chains presented below share a single source sample, sequenced in a study of blood T cell repertoires in COVID-19 (dated by TCRdb to the early 2020s). The library was made by the immunoSEQ multiplex PCR assay. The clones in this table, taken by TCRdb from immuneACCESS, are in-frame only. Not every clone is retained; where verified, under half of the shortfall comes from an unresolved V gene, and the cause of the rest is unknown. This sample holds about 230,000 clones; about 83% were observed only once. The top ten constitute 1.3% of the sample. Source material: peripheral blood. Receptor source: a woman aged 25 to 39 with COVID-19, enrolled during active disease.

The rearrangement links TRBV7-9 to TRBJ2-3, with TRBD2 matching over 11 bases. With 5 bases clipped from V and 3 bases from J, the junction kept 7 bases outside the gene matches. The CDR3 sequence is 16 residues long. Germline V CDR1 and CDR2: SEHNR, FQNEAQ (reference sequence). The chain's CDR3 is CASSPETSGITDTQYF. DNA for the CDR3: TGTGCCAGCAGCCCGGAGACTAGCGGGATAACAGATACGCAGTATTTT.

This clone was observed a few times. The chain has TRBV21-1 and TRBJ1-6; the D segment call TRBD1 is taken from the table without a DNA check. TRBV21-1 is deemed a pseudogene. The CDR3 extends over 15 amino acids. CDR3 in amino acids: CASSTGQGYNSPLHF. CDR3 in DNA: TGTGCCAGCAGCACCGGACAGGGCTATAATTCACCCCTCCACTTT.

The chain employs TRBV25-1 and TRBJ2-1; TRBD2 matches 7 bases. Germline V lookup: CDR1 MGHDK, CDR2 SYGVNS. With 1 base clipped from V and 7 bases from J, the junction kept 7 bases outside the gene matches. CDR3 length equals 15 residues. The CDR3 protein is CASSESPGLVNEQFF. CDR3 DNA sequence: TGTGCCAGCAGTGAATCTCCAGGACTAGTAAATGAGCAGTTCTTC.

V and J are TRBV3-1 (or the pseudogene TRBV3-2) and TRBJ2-1; maybe TRBD1 (6 bases). The CDR3 has 14 amino acids. Germline values: CDR1 LGHDT, CDR2 YNNKEL (reference sequence). V lost 3 bases to trimming and J lost 8 bases, with 14 bases between them. The CDR3 sequence: CASSQTQGVHEQFF. The CDR3 coding sequence is TGTGCCAGCAGCCAGACACAGGGAGTCCATGAGCAGTTCTTC.

The chain recombines TRBV4-3 with TRBJ1-4; 8 positions match TRBD1. V trimming: 2 bases; J trimming: 7 bases; junction bases outside the gene matches: 3. Germline V gene sequence: CDR1 LGHNA, CDR2 YSLEER. The CDR3 sequence is 14 residues long. CDR3 sequence reads: CASSQQGAGEKLFF. The CDR3 DNA reads as TGCGCCAGCAGCCAACAGGGGGCTGGTGAAAAACTGTTTTTT.

This clone was detected a few times. The rearrangement joins TRBV19 to TRBJ1-3; no reliable D call. CDR3 length: 13 amino acids. Germline CDR1 and CDR2: LNHDA and SQIVND (reference sequence). V was cut by 6 bases and J by 4 bases, with 10 bases left in between. CDR3 DNA sequence: TGTGCCAGTAGGCTGAGCCCGGGAAACACCATATATTTT. Encoded protein: CASRLSPGNTIYF.

This clone was counted ten times or more. V gene TRBV5-1 combines with J gene TRBJ2-2, with D perhaps TRBD1 (6 bases). V was trimmed by 3 bases and J by 1 base, leaving 16 bases between them. In germline, CDR1 is SGHRS, CDR2 YFSETQ. The CDR3 sequence is 17 residues long. The DNA of the CDR3 is TGCGCCAGCAGCTGGCGGACGGGACATAGGAACACCGGGGAGCTGTTTTTT. Encoded protein: CASSWRTGHRNTGELFF.

The gene calls are TRBV5-1 and TRBJ2-1; 10 nucleotides match TRBD2. Looked up from germline, CDR1 is SGHRS and CDR2 is YFSETQ. The length of the CDR3 is 15 residues. With 4 bases clipped from V and 2 bases from J, the junction kept 3 bases outside the gene matches. CDR3 amino acids: CASSTTSGTYNEQFF. DNA for the CDR3: TGCGCCAGCAGCACAACTAGCGGGACCTACAATGAGCAGTTCTTC.

This clone was observed a single time. The chain carries TRBV5-1 and TRBJ2-1; D is possibly TRBD1 (5 bases). V was clipped by 1 base and J by 0 bases, with 8 bases between them. Germline V lookup: CDR1 SGHRS, CDR2 YFSETQ. The CDR3 has 15 amino acids. CDR3 coding DNA: TGCGCCAGCAGCTTGCAGGGTAGCTCCTACAATGAGCAGTTCTTC. It translates to CASSLQGSSYNEQFF.

This sequence joins TRBV19 and TRBJ1-1; tentative D call: TRBD1 (6 bases). CDR1 LNHDA and CDR2 SQIVND come from the germline V gene (reference sequence). This CDR3 contains 16 residues. V lost 8 bases, J lost 3 bases, and 22 bases lay in between. The DNA of the CDR3 is TGTGCCAGTTTTGCGCAGGGGCGGGGGAAGGACACTGAAGCTTTCTTT. Translating it yields CASFAQGRGKDTEAFF.